The source of this T cell receptor (beta chain) is a study of shared clonotypes between healthy human individuals. The donor population consisted of healthy HIV-negative adults with no recent acute infections or vaccinations. Clones were sequenced by immunoSEQ multiplex PCR, and TCRdb holds only the in-frame ones, with some missing. The profile shows roughly 2.2 million clones, around 93% of them singletons. Germline V gives CDR1 MNHNY, CDR2 SVGAGI (reference sequence). The length of the CDR3 is 15 residues. The V end lost 7 bases, the J end lost 3 bases, and 18 bases lay between the germline ends. The rearrangement uses TRBV6-6 and TRBJ1-1; the D gene is possibly TRBD1 (5 bases). The sequence was obtained from a man aged 18 to 29 in good health. Some clones in this sample may be carry-over from other donors' samples. The specimen was naive CD4+ T cells from PBMCs. Stated subset: CD45RA+ positively selected. As DNA, the CDR3 is TGTGCCAGCAAGGAAGGGACCCAACTTCACACTGAAGCTTTCTTT. Translated, it gives CASKEGTQLHTEAFF.